These 3 T cell receptor beta chains share one sample of origin, sequenced in a study of cytomegalovirus exposure and HLA in healthy donors. It was with 60 Vbeta and 13 Jbeta primers that the PCR ran. TCRdb keeps only in-frame clones here, not all; method: immunoSEQ multiplex PCR. The data show about 110,000 clones, over 75% seen once. The source material was PBMCs. These receptors were collected from a human donor in good health.

The chain employs TRBV19 and TRBJ1-1; D may be TRBD1 (5 bases). Between the trimmed V and J ends, which lost 3 bases and 0 bases, there was a span of 11 bases. The CDR3 runs to 15 residues. In germline, CDR1 is LNHDA, CDR2 SQIVND (reference sequence). The CDR3 DNA reads TGTGCCAGTAGTATCGATCGGGGGGTGAACACTGAAGCTTTCTTT. It encodes CASSIDRGVNTEAFF. The full variable domain, rest sourced from reference TRBV19 and TRBJ1-1, is DGGITQSPKYLFRKEGQNVTLSCEQNLNHDAMYWYRQDPGQGLRLIYYSQIVNDFQKGDIAEGYSVSREKKESFPLTVTSAQKNPTAFYLCASSIDRGVNTEAFFGQGTRLTVV.

The table lists this clone with a few counts. The rearrangement joins TRBV5-1 to TRBJ1-1; D unclear. The CDR3 contains 12 residues. V was clipped by 0 bases and J by 6 bases, with 6 bases between them. Germline CDR1 reads SGHRS; CDR2 reads YFSETQ. This chain's CDR3 is CASSLGAAEAFF. The CDR3 nucleotides are TGCGCCAGCAGCTTGGGGGCAGCTGAAGCTTTCTTT.

This clone has just a few counts. This sequence joins TRBV4-2 and TRBJ2-3, with D perhaps matching TRBD1 (6 bases). There are 15 residues in the CDR3. Trimming stripped 4 bases from V and 3 bases from J, with 14 bases between. Germline CDR1 reads LGHNA; CDR2 reads YNFKEQ. The CDR3 here is CASSRTGTGTDTQYF. DNA for the CDR3: TGTGCCAGCAGCCGTACAGGGACGGGAACAGATACGCAGTATTTT.